This TCR beta chain was captured by sequencing in a study of cytotoxic CD8 clonotypes in ibrutinib-treated CLL. Study in general: Response sampling occurred after a median around 12 months of treatment (range 6 to 36).

Libraries were prepared by immunoSEQ multiplex PCR; TCRdb keeps only in-frame clonotypes and omits some of them. In the table there are roughly 200,000 clones, approximately 75% of which are singletons. There are a few counts of this clone. Its target is unknown. V was clipped by 2 bases and J by 5 bases, with 19 bases between them. In germline, CDR1 is SGHRS, CDR2 YFSETQ. This CDR3 spans 16 amino acids. Study results and limitations: Clonotypes that were public were uncommon, and they contracted or stayed stable on treatment. Clonality rose at ibrutinib response, held steady in sustained remission, and fell toward baseline at progression. Researchers report that baseline clonality outpaced age-matched healthy donors and tracked circulating CD8+ T-cell counts.

Sequencing used PBMCs, obtained after 12 months of ibrutinib treatment. The chain combines TRBV5-1 with TRBJ2-5; D perhaps matches TRBD2 (5 bases). This clonotype was sampled from a human donor with chronic lymphocytic leukemia. The CDR3 coding sequence is TGCGCCAGCAGCTTTCAGGCAGATCTTGAGCGGGAGACCCAGTACTTC. Translated: CASSFQADLERETQYF.